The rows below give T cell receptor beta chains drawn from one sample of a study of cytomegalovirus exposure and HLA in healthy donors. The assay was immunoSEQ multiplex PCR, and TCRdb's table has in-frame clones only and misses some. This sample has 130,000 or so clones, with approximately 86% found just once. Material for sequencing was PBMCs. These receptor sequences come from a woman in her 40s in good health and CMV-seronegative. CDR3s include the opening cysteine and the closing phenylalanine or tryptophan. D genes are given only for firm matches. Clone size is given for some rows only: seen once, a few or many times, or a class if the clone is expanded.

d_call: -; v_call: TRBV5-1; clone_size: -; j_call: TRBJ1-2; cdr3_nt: TGCGCCAGCAGCTCGGGGTTAGACTTATATGGCTACACCTTC; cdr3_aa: CASSSGLDLYGYTF
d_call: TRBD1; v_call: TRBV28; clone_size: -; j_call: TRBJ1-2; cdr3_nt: TGTGCCAGCAGTTCTCCGGGGACAGGGGATGGCTACACCTTC; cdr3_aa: CASSSPGTGDGYTF
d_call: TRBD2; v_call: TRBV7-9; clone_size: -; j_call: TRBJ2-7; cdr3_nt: TGTTCCAGCAGCTTAGGAAGCGGGAGGCTCTACGAGCAGTACTTC; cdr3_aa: CSSSLGSGRLYEQYF
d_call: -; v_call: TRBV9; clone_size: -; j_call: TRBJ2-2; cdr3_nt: TGTGCCAGCAGCGGGCTAATGACTAGTTTGGGCCTGACCGGGGAGCTGTTTTTT; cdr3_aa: CASSGLMTSLGLTGELFF
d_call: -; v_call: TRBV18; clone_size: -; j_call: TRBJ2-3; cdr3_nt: TGTGCCAGCTCACCACTAGCAGATACGCAGTATTTT; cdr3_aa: CASSPLADTQYF
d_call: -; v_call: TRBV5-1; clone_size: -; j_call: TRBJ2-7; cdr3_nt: TGCGCCAGCAGCTTTGGGGGGAGCTCCTACGAGCAGTACTTC; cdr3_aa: CASSFGGSSYEQYF
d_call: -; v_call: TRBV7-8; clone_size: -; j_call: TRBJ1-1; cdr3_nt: TGTGCCAGCAGCTTTATAGAGAACACTGAAGCTTTCTTT; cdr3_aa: CASSFIENTEAFF
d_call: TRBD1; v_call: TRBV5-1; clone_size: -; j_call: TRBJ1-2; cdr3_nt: TGCGCCAGCAGCTTCCGGACAGGGTGGACCACCTTC; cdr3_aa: CASSFRTGWTTF
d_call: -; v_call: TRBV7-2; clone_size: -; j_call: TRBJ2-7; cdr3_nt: TGTGCCAGCAGCTTAGCGCTGGTCAACTTTGGGAGCGAGCTGTACTTC; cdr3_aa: CASSLALVNFGSELYF
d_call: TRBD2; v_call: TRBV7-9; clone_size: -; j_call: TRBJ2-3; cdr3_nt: TGTGCCAGCAGCATGATAGCGGGAGGGGTTGCAGATACGCAGTATTTT; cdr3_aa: CASSMIAGGVADTQYF
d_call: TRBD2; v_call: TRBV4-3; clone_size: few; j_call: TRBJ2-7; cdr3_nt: TGCGCCAGCAGCCACCTAGCGGACTCTTTCTACGAGCAGTACTTC; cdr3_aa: CASSHLADSFYEQYF
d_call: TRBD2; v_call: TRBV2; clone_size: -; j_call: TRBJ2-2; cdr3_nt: TGTGCCAGCAGTGCTAGCGGAACCGGGGAGCTGTTTTTT; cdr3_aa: CASSASGTGELFF
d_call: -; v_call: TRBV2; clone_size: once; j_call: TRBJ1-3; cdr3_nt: TGTGCCAGCGGCGAGGGTTCTGGAAACACCATATATTTT; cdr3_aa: CASGEGSGNTIYF
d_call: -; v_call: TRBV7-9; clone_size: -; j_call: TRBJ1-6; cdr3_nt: TGTGCCAGCAGCGTAACAGGACATAATTCACCCCTCCACTTT; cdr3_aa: CASSVTGHNSPLHF
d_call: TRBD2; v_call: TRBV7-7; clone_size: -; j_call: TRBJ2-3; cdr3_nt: TGTGCCAGCAGCATGGGACTAGCTGGCACAGATACGCAGTATTTT; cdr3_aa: CASSMGLAGTDTQYF
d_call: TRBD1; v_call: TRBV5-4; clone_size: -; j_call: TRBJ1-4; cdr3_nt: TGTGCCAGCAGCAACCCAGGGGGCGATAATGAAAAACTGTTTTTT; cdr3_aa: CASSNPGGDNEKLFF
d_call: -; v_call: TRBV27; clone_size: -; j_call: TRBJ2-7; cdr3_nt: TGTGCCAGCAGTTCACTAGGCCGCCTAGCGACATATAGCTCCTACGAGCAGTACTTC; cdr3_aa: CASSSLGRLATYSSYEQYF
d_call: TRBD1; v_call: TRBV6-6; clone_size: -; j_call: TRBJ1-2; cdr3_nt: TGTGCCAGCAGCCCGACAGGGGCTAACTATGGCTACACCTTC; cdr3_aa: CASSPTGANYGYTF
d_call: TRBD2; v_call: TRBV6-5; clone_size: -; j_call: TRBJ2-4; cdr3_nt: TGTGCCAGCACCGGGGGGTCAAACATTCAGTACTTC; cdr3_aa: CASTGGSNIQYF
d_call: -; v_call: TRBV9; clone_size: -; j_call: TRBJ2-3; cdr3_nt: TGTGCCAGCAGCGTAGAACAGGGAGGGACAGATACGCAGTATTTT; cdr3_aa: CASSVEQGGTDTQYF
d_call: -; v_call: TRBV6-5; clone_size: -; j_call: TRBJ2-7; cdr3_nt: TGTGCCAGCAGTTACCCTGCAGTGCTCGAGCAGTACTTC; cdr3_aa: CASSYPAVLEQYF
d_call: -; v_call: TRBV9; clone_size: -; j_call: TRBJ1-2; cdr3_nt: TGTGCCAGCAATAGACGGGGGGCAGGAGGCTACACCTTC; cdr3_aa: CASNRRGAGGYTF
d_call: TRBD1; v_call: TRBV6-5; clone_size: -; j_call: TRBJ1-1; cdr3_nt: TGTGCCAGCAGTTACTCCGGGACAGGGGGAGGTGAAGCTTTCTTT; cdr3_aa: CASSYSGTGGGEAFF
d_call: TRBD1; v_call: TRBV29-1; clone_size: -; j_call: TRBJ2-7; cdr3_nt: TGCAGCGTTGATGGGGGGACAGGGTACGAGCAGTACTTC; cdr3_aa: CSVDGGTGYEQYF
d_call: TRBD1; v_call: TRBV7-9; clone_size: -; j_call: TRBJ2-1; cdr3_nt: TGTGCCAGCAGCCCACAGGGGATGGGTGAGCAGTTCTTC; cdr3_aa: CASSPQGMGEQFF
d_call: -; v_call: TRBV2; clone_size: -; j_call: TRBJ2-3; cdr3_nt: TGTGCCAGCAGTGGCGCCGGGACTAGCACAGATACGCAGTATTTT; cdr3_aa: CASSGAGTSTDTQYF
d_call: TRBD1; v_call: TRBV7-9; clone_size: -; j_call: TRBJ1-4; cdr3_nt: TGTGCCAGCAGCCGGACAGGGGGGAATGAAAAACTGTTTTTT; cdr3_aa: CASSRTGGNEKLFF
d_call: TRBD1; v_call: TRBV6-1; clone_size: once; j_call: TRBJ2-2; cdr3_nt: TGTGCCAGCAGTGGACCCTACAGGGGAAAGGGAACCGGGGAGCTGTTTTTT; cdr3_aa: CASSGPYRGKGTGELFF
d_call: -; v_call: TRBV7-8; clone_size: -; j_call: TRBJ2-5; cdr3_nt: TGTGCCAGCAGCCCCTCGGAGACCCAGTACTTC; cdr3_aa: CASSPSETQYF
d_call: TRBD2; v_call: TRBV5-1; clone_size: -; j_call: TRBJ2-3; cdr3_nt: TGCGCCAGCAGCTTTAGCGGGATAGACGGTTCAGATACGCAGTATTTT; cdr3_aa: CASSFSGIDGSDTQYF
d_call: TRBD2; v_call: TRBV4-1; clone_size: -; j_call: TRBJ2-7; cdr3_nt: TGCGCCAGCAGCCAAGGTCAACTAGCGGGCTCCTACGAGCAGTACTTC; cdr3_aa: CASSQGQLAGSYEQYF
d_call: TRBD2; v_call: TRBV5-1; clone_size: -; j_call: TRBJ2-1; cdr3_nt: TGCGCCAGCAGCTCTGGGACTAGCGGGAGAGGGCATGAGCAGTTCTTC; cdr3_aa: CASSSGTSGRGHEQFF
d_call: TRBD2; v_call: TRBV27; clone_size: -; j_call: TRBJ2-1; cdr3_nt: TGTGCCAGCAGTTTAACTAGCGGGATTAATGAGCAGTTCTTC; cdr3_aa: CASSLTSGINEQFF
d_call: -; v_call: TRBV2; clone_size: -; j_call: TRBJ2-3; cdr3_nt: TGTGCCAGCAGGGATTGGAGCACGCAGTATTTT; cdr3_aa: CASRDWSTQYF
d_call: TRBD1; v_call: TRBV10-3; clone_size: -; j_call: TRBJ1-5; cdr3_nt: TGTGCCATCAGCACCGGGACAGGGGATCAGCCCCCGCATTTT; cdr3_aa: CAISTGTGDQPPHF
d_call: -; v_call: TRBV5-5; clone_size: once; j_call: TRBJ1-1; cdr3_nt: TGTGCCAGCAGCTTGGGAGGGGCCGGGGGTGAAGCTTTCTTT; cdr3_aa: CASSLGGAGGEAFF
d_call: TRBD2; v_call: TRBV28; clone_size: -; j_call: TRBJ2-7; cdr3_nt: TGTGCCAGCAGCCCTAGCGGGTACTCCTACGAGCAGTACTTC; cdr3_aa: CASSPSGYSYEQYF
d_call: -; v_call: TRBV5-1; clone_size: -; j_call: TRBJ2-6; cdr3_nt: TGCGCCAGCAGACCCAGCTCTGGGGCCAACGTCCTGACTTTC; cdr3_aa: CASRPSSGANVLTF
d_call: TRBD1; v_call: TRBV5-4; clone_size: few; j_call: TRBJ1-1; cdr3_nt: TGTGCCAGCAGCTTGGTTCTCAGGGGGGACCTGAACACTGAAGCTTTCTTT; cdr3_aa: CASSLVLRGDLNTEAFF
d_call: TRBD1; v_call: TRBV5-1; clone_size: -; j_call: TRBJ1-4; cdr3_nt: TGCGCCAGCAGCCCCGGACAGGGGACTGAAAAACTGTTTTTT; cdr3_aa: CASSPGQGTEKLFF
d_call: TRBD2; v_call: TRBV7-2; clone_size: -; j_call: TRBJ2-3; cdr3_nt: TGTGCCAGCAGCCCCCTGGGACTAGCGGGAGCAGATACGCAGTATTTT; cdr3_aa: CASSPLGLAGADTQYF
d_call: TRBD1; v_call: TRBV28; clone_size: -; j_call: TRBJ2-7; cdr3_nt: TGTGCCAGCCGGACAGGGGGAACCTACGAGCAGTACTTC; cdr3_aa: CASRTGGTYEQYF
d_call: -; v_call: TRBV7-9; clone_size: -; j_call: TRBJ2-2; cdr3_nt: TGTTCCAGCAGCTTAGAGTCTAGGGAGCTGTTTTTT; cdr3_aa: CSSSLESRELFF
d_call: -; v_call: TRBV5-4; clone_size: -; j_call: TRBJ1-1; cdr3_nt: TGTGCCAGCAGCTTGGTGCAGGGATGGAACACTGAAGCTTTCTTT; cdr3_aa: CASSLVQGWNTEAFF
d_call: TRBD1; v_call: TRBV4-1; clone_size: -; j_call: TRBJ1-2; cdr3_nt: TGCGCCAGCAGCCAAGATCGACAGGGGCAAGCTGGCTACACCTTC; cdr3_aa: CASSQDRQGQAGYTF
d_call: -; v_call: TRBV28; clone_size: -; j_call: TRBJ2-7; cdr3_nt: TGTGCCAGCAGTACAGGGCTGAACGAGCAGTACTTC; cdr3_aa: CASSTGLNEQYF
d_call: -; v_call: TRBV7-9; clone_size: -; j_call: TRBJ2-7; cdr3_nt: TGTGCCAGCAGCTTAGCGCAGACAGGAATCGAGCAGTACTTC; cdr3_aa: CASSLAQTGIEQYF
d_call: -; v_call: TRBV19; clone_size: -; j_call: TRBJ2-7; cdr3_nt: TGTGCCAGTATCGGGGAAGGCTACGAGCAGTACTTC; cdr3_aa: CASIGEGYEQYF
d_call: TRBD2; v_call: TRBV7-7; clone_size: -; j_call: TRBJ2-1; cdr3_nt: TGTGCCAGCAGCCTTGGACTAGCGGGAGCCCGCGATGAGCAGTTCTTC; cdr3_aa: CASSLGLAGARDEQFF
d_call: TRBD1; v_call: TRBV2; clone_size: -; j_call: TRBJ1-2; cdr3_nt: TGTGCCAGCTTGAACAGGGGCTATGGCTACACCTTC; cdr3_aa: CASLNRGYGYTF
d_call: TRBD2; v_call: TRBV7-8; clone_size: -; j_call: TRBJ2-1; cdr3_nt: TGTGCCAGCAGCTTACAAGCGGGAGCCTACAATGAGCAGTTCTTC; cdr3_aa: CASSLQAGAYNEQFF
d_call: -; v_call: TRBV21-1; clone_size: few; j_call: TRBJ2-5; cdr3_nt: TGTGCCAGCAGCAAGGTCCTAGGGGAAGAGACCCAGTACTTC; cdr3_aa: CASSKVLGEETQYF
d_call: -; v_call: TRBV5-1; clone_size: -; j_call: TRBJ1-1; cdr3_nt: TGCGCCAGCAGCTTGGGACAGCAGAACACTGAAGCTTTCTTT; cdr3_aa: CASSLGQQNTEAFF